The 8 T cell receptor beta chains given below trace back to one sample, sequenced in a study of blood T cell repertoires in COVID-19. TCRdb keeps only in-frame clones here, not all; method: immunoSEQ multiplex PCR. In the table there are 100,000 to 130,000 clones, approximately 88% of which are singletons. The specimen was peripheral blood. Source of these receptors: a man aged 45-65 years with active or convalescent COVID-19.

This clone came up once. The chain joins TRBV6-5 to TRBJ1-1; no firm D call. This CDR3 region has 11 residues. Trimming cost V 8 bases and J 1 base, with 5 bases left between them. Per the germline V gene, CDR1 is MNHEY and CDR2 is SVGAGI. CDR3 region: CASSGNTEAFF. The CDR3 DNA reads TGTGCCAGCTCAGGGAACACTGAAGCTTTCTTT.

This sequence joins TRBV18 and TRBJ2-5; 8 nucleotides line up with TRBD2. The CDR3 has 17 amino acids. V lost 6 bases, J lost 3 bases, and 15 bases stayed unmatched. Germline CDR1 is KGHSH and CDR2 is LQKENI. CDR3 DNA: TGTGCCAGCTCGTTTCGATCCGGGACTAGTGTCGAAGAGACCCAGTACTTC. Protein sequence: CASSFRSGTSVEETQYF.

The chain uses TRBV2 and TRBJ1-3, with TRBD1 identical over 7 bases. V dropped 9 bases and J dropped 0; count of bases not matched to a gene: 17. The germline gives CDR1 SNHLY, CDR2 FYNNEI. CDR3 size: 18 residues. CDR3 bases: TGTGCCAGTTCCGGGACAGCGTACCCTTATCTCTCTGGAAACACCATATATTTT. Its protein product is CASSGTAYPYLSGNTIYF. The full variable domain, in which reference TRBV2 and TRBJ1-3 provide the parts outside the CDR3, is EPEVTQTPSHQVTQMGQEVILRCVPISNHLYFYWYRQILGQKVEFLVSFYNNEISEKSEIFDDQFSVERPDGSNFTLKIRSTKLEDSAMYFCASSGTAYPYLSGNTIYFGEGSWLTVV.

The CDR3 reads CASSEGRGTGQGQAKNIQYF. CDR3 nucleotides: TGTGCCAGCAGTGAAGGCCGGGGGACAGGGCAGGGACAGGCCAAAAACATTCAGTACTTC. This sequence joins TRBV6-1 and TRBJ2-4; the match to TRBD1 covers 9 bases. There are 20 residues in the CDR3. Germline V CDR1 and CDR2: MNHNS, SASEGT. The V gene end was trimmed by 1 base and the J gene end by 1 base; junction bases not matched to a gene: 14.

V usage is TRBV29-1 and J usage is TRBJ2-1; 9 bases are shared with TRBD1. The CDR3 covers 14 residues. Germline V lookup: CDR1 SQVTM, CDR2 ANQGSEA. V lost 5 bases and J lost 7; bases outside the gene matches: 9. The CDR3 region is CSVTSTGGWNEQFF. CDR3 coding DNA: TGCAGCGTTACTTCGACAGGGGGATGGAATGAGCAGTTCTTC.

V and J are TRBV30 and TRBJ1-3, with D uncertain. Germline CDR1 is GTSNPN and CDR2 is SVGIG (reference sequence). The CDR3 has 15 residues. The V and J ends lost 2 bases and 0 bases respectively, with 11 bases between them. The CDR3 spells CAWSPILSSGNTIYF. The CDR3 nucleotides are TGTGCCTGGAGTCCGATACTGAGCTCTGGAAACACCATATATTTT.

The chain couples TRBV4-1 to TRBJ2-7, with D perhaps matching TRBD2 (5 bases). Looked up from germline, CDR1 is MGHRA and CDR2 is YSYEKL. The CDR3 loop spans 14 amino acids. Between the trimmed V and J ends, which lost 4 bases and 6 bases, there was a span of 16 bases. The CDR3 region is CASSLRTGEGEQYF. The DNA of the CDR3 is TGCGCCAGCAGCCTCCGGACGGGCGAGGGCGAGCAGTACTTC.

Only a few counts were recorded for this clone. V is TRBV5-8 and J is TRBJ1-3; D perhaps matches TRBD1 (5 bases). Germline-derived CDR1 and CDR2 are SGHTS and YDEGEE. This CDR3 has 13 residues. V dropped 2 bases and J dropped 10 bases, with 13 bases sitting between them. CDR3 in DNA: TGTGCCAGCAGCTTCCGGCAGGGCCGGACCATATATTTT. As protein: CASSFRQGRTIYF.